Sequencing of this T cell receptor (beta chain) was carried out in a study of cytomegalovirus exposure and HLA in healthy donors. Study context: The same platform used for the approximately 670 first-cohort repertoires was also used for the 120 or so validation repertoires, as a later analysis reported. Study results and caveats: The study flagged some 170 TCR beta chains as cytomegalovirus-associated. TCR clusters originating in the first cohort tended to co-occur in the roughly 110 validation repertoires, according to a later analysis.

Germline assignment: CDR1 SGHNT and CDR2 YYREEE (reference sequence). The CDR3 runs 19 residues. The trim removed 0 bases at V and 6 bases at J, leaving 15 bases unmatched. Using immunoSEQ multiplex PCR, the repertoire was profiled, and TCRdb retains in-frame clones only, with some absent. The sample has about 190,000 clones, approximately 84% seen once. Of note for this clone: Its antigen is not identified.

Source material: PBMCs. The V gene is TRBV5-4, the J gene TRBJ2-5; 12 bases agree with TRBD2. The sequence came from a man between 18 and 29 years old in good health and CMV-seropositive. CDR3 bases: TGTGCCAGCAGCTTGGGACTAGCGGGAGAAGTAACCCCCGGAAAGACCCAGTACTTC. This sequence encodes CASSLGLAGEVTPGKTQYF.